The following is a T cell receptor (beta chain) sequence with its context. The sample is drawn from a study of T cells in Graves' hyperthyroidism and ophthalmopathy. TCR beta CDR3 sequences were amplified from RNA transcripts. TCR CDR3 underwent first-round RT-PCR with the HTBI primer set. TCRdb re-derived calls from the multiplex PCR reads in MiXCR, one entry per CDR3 protein. This table has over 200,000 distinct CDR3 sequences, over 15% appearing once. Germline trimming cut 2 bases from V and 9 bases from J; bases unmatched to any gene: 7. CDR3 size: 14 residues. Germline lookup yields CDR1 MNHEY and CDR2 SMNVEV (reference sequence).

The material sequenced was blood. The chain uses TRBV27 and TRBJ2-1; 7 bases agree with TRBD2. The receptor comes from a man aged 50-59 years with Graves' hyperthyroidism. The CDR3 region has the DNA TGTGCCAGCAGTTTACGGGAGGAGTTCCCTGAGCAGTTCTTC. It is translated as CASSLREEFPEQFF.